The 8 T cell receptor beta chains given below trace back to one sample, sequenced in a study of tumor and adjacent non-tumor tissue in lung cancer. TCRbeta libraries were built with three rounds of nested PCR, modified from ARM-PCR. TCRdb re-analysed the multiplex PCR reads in MiXCR, keeping a single row per CDR3 protein. The table includes under 75,000 distinct CDR3 sequences, 65% to 75% detected once. The template was RNA from unsorted bulk tissue. More than 3 cm separated this lung sample from the edge of the tumor. Sequencing was performed on distant non-tumor lung tissue. The receptors derive from a woman between 50 and 59 years old with non-small cell lung cancer.

This clonotype was detected once. Because it lacks the conserved phenylalanine or tryptophan at the end, this CDR3 is likely a read error. The rearrangement links TRBV7-8 to TRBJ2-7; 8 nucleotides agree with TRBD1. With 4 bases clipped from V and 4 bases from J, the junction kept 15 bases outside the gene matches. Per germline, CDR1 SGHVS and CDR2 FQNEAQ. The CDR3 runs to 17 residues. The CDR3 sequence: CASSSLPGGRDRYEQYL. The CDR3 DNA follows: TGTGCCAGCAGCTCCCTCCCTGGGGGACGGGACAGGTACGAGCAGTACCTC.

As regards this clonotype: Here the CDR3 omits its conserved ending phenylalanine or tryptophan, so a read error is the likely source. The chain uses TRBV11-1 and TRBJ2-1; D possibly corresponds to TRBD1 (6 bases). The V gene lost 4 bases and the J gene lost 9 bases, with 25 bases spanning the gap. Germline V gives CDR1 SGHAT, CDR2 FQDESV (reference sequence). The CDR3 has 17 residues. The CDR3 here is CASSSWGRGLFASEQFL. Here the CDR3 DNA reads TGTGCCAGCAGCTCGTGGGGCAGGGGCCTGTTTGCTTCTGAGCAGTTCCTC.

Worth noting for this clonotype: This clone may be a read error of a much larger clone one base away. The chain uses TRBV12-3 or TRBV12-4 and TRBJ2-2, with 7 positions matching TRBD2. The CDR3 extends over 16 amino acids. J was trimmed by 3 bases and V by 3 bases; bases with no gene match: 7. CDR3 nucleotides: TGTGCCAGCAGTTTTATGCGGGAGTGGCACACCGGGGAGCTGTTTTTT. Translated: CASSFMREWHTGELFF.

The chain uses TRBV11-1 and TRBJ2-3; tentatively, D is TRBD2 (5 bases). V lost 8 bases and J 3 bases, leaving 15 bases between the germline ends. The CDR3 covers 14 residues. Germline loops: CDR1 SGHAT, CDR2 FQDESV (reference sequence). CDR3 residues: CASGLAIGTDTQYF. The CDR3 nucleotides read TGTGCCAGCGGTTTAGCGATCGGGACAGATACGCAGTATTTT.

Points on this clonotype: A clone one base away is much larger, so this may be a read error. This chain uses TRBV14 with TRBJ2-7, with 13 bases identical to TRBD2. The CDR3 extends over 17 amino acids. The germline CDR1 and CDR2 sequences are SGHDN and FVKESK. The CDR3 is CASSPGTSGTRWYEHYF. The CDR3 DNA is TGTGCCAGCAGCCCCGGGACTAGCGGGACTCGGTGGTACGAGCATTACTTC.

In this sample, this clonotype turned up many times. The chain combines TRBV6-2 or TRBV6-3 with TRBJ2-2; D is possibly TRBD1 or TRBD2 (6 bases each). The CDR3 consists of 14 residues. The V gene's germline CDR1 is MNHEY and CDR2 SVGEGT. The V end lost 5 bases, the J end lost 7 bases, and 14 bases lay between the germline ends. The CDR3 spells CASSQIGGHGELFF. DNA of the CDR3: TGTGCCAGCAGTCAAATAGGGGGGCACGGGGAGCTGTTTTTT.

Regarding this clonotype: A read error may account for a junction end that differs from germline. The CDR3 nucleotides read TGCAATGCTAGAGGCAGGGTGGCTTTGAACACTGGAGCTTTCTTT. Translating it yields CNARGRVALNTGAFF. The chain combines TRBV20-1 with TRBJ1-1; D might be TRBD1 (5 bases). The CDR3 is 15 amino acids. The germline gives CDR1 DFQATT, CDR2 SNEGSKA (reference sequence).

This clonotype is a singleton in its sample. The CDR3 end shows no conserved phenylalanine or tryptophan, and so a read error is likely. The gene calls are TRBV29-1 and TRBJ2-1, with D unresolved. Germline-derived CDR1 and CDR2 are SQVTM and ANQGSEA. This CDR3 comprises 13 residues. CDR3 sequence reads: CSAEYTAYNEQFS. The DNA for the CDR3 is TGCAGCGCTGAATATACAGCGTACAATGAGCAGTTCTCC.